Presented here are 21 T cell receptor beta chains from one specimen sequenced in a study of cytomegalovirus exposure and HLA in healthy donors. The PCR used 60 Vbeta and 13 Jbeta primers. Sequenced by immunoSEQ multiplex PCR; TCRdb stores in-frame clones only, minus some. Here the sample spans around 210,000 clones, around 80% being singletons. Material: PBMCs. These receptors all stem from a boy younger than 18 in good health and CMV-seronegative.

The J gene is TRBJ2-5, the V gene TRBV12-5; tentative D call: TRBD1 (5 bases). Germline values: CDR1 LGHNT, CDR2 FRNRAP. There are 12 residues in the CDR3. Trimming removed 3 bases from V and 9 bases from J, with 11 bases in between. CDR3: CASGFDQGSQYF. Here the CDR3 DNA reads TGTGCTAGTGGTTTCGACCAGGGATCCCAGTACTTC.

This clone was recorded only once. CDR3 nucleotide sequence: TGTGCCAGCAGCTTAGGAGCGGGAGCCTACGAGCAGTACTTC. It codes for CASSLGAGAYEQYF. This sequence joins TRBV7-2 and TRBJ2-7; TRBD2 aligns across 8 bases. Germline CDR1 is SGHTA and CDR2 is FQGNSA. The CDR3 extends over 14 amino acids. The junction had 1 base not matched to a gene; V was cut back by 1 base and J by 2 bases.

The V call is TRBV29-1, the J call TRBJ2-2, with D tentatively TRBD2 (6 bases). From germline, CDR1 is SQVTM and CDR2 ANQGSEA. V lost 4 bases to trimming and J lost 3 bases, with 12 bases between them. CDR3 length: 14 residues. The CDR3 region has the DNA TGCAGCGTTGCCCGGGACTCCCACACCGGGGAGCTGTTTTTT. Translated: CSVARDSHTGELFF.

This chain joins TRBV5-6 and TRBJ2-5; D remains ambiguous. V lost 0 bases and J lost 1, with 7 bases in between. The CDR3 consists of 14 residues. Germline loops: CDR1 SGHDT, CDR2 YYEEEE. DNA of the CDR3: TGTGCCAGCAGCTTGGATACCAGCCAAGAGACCCAGTACTTC. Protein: CASSLDTSQETQYF. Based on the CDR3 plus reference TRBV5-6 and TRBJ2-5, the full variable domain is DAGVTQSPTHLIKTRGQQVTLRCSPKSGHDTVSWYQQALGQGPQFIFQYYEEEERQRGNFPDRFSGHQFPNYSSELNVNALLLGDSALYLCASSLDTSQETQYFGPGTRLLVL.

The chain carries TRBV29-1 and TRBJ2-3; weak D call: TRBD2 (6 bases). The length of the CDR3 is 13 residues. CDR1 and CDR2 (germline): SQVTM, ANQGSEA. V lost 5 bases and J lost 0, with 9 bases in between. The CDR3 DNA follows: TGCAGCGTTACGGGAGAGAGCACAGATACGCAGTATTTT. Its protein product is CSVTGESTDTQYF.

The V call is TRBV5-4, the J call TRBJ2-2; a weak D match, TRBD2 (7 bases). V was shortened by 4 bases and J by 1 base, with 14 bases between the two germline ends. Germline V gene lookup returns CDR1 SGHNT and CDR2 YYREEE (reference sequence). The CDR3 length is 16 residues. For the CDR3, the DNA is TGTGCCAGCAGCCCGGCGGGGGCTAGGAACACCGGGGAGCTGTTTTTT. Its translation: CASSPAGARNTGELFF.

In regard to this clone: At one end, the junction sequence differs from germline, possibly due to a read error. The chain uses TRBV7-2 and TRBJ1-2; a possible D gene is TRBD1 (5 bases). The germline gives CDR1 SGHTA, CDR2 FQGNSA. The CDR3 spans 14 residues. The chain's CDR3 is CASSLAGGSSGYPF. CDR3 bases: TGTGCCAGCAGCTTAGCGGGGGGATCAAGCGGCTACCCCTTC.

The CDR3 DNA sequence: TGTGCCAGCAGCTCCCAGGGGGCGCCTGGGGCCAACGTCCTGACTTTC. Its protein product is CASSSQGAPGANVLTF. The chain joins TRBV7-9 to TRBJ2-6, with 8 bases matching TRBD1. V trimming: 4 bases; J trimming: 2 bases; junction bases outside the gene matches: 4. Germline V lookup: CDR1 SEHNR, CDR2 FQNEAQ (reference sequence). There are 16 residues in the CDR3. The full variable domain, with the rest looked up from reference TRBV7-9 and TRBJ2-6, is DTGVSQNPRHKITKRGQNVTFRCDPISEHNRLYWYRQTLGQGPEFLTYFQNEAQLEKSRLLSDRFSAERPKGSFSTLEIQRTEQGDSAMYLCASSSQGAPGANVLTFGAGSRLTVL.

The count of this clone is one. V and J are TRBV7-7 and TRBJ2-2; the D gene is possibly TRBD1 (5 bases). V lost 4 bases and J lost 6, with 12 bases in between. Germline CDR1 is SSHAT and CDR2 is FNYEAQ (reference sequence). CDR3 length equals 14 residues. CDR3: CASSSVRDPGELFF. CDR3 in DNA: TGTGCCAGCAGCTCGGTCAGGGATCCCGGGGAGCTGTTTTTT.

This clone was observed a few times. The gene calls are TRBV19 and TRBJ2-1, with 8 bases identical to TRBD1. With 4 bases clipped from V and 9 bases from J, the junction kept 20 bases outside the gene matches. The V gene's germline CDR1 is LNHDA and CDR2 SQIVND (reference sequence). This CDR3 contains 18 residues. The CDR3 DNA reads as TGTGCCAGTAGTACCCAGGGACAGGTCTATGGGAGAATGCTTGAGCAGTTCTTC. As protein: CASSTQGQVYGRMLEQFF.

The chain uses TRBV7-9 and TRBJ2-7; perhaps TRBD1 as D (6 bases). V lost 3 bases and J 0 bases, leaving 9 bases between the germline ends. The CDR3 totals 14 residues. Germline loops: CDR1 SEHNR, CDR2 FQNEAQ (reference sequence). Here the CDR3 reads CASSLDSASYEQYF. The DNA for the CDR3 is TGTGCCAGCAGCTTGGACAGCGCCTCCTACGAGCAGTACTTC.

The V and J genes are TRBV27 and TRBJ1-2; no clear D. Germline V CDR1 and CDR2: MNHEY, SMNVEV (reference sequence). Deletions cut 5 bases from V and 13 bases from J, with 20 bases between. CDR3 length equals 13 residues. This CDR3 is CASSPSAAGSGTF. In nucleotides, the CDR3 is TGTGCCAGCAGTCCCTCAGCGGCCGGATCAGGCACCTTC.

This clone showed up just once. As DNA, the CDR3 is TGTGCCAGCAGCTCCGGACAGGACTCCTATAATTCACCCCTCCACTTT. This sequence encodes CASSSGQDSYNSPLHF. The chain employs TRBV5-4 and TRBJ1-6, with 7 bases fitting TRBD1. Germline trimming cut 3 bases from V and 0 bases from J; bases unmatched to any gene: 3. Germline V lookup: CDR1 SGHNT, CDR2 YYREEE (reference sequence). The CDR3 has 16 residues.

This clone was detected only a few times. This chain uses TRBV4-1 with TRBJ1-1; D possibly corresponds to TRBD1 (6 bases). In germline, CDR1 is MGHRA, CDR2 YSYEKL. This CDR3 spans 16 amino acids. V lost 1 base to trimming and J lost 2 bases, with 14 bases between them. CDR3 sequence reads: CASSQGAGRGNTEAFF. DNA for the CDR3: TGCGCCAGCAGCCAAGGAGCTGGCAGGGGAAACACTGAAGCTTTCTTT.

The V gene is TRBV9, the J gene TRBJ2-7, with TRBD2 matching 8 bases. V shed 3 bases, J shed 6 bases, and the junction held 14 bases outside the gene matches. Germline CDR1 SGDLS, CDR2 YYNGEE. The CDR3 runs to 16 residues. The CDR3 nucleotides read TGTGCCAGCAGCGCCTACCTTGGGACTAGTGTTGGCGAGCAGTACTTC. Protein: CASSAYLGTSVGEQYF.

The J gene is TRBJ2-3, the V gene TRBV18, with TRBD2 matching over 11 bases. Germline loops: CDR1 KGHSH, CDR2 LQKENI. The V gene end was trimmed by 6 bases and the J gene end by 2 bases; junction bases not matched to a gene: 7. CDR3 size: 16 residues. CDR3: CASSMTSGVPTDTQYF. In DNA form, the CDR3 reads TGTGCCAGCTCCATGACTAGCGGGGTACCCACAGATACGCAGTATTTT.

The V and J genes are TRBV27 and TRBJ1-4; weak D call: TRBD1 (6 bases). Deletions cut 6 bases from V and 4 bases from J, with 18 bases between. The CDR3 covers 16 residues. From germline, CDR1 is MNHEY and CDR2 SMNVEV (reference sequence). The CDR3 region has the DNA TGTGCCAGCAGGAATTCACAGGGAGAGTTTAATGAAAAACTGTTTTTT. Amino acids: CASRNSQGEFNEKLFF.

DNA of the CDR3: TGTGCCAGCATCAAACAGGGGGCTGGCAGAGAGCAGTACTTC. This gives the protein CASIKQGAGREQYF. The V and J genes are TRBV6-6 and TRBJ2-7; 9 bases line up with TRBD1. Trimming at V came to 7 bases and at J to 7 bases, leaving 11 bases not matched to a gene. This CDR3 is built from 14 residues. CDR1 is MNHNY and CDR2 is SVGAGI in the germline V gene (reference sequence).

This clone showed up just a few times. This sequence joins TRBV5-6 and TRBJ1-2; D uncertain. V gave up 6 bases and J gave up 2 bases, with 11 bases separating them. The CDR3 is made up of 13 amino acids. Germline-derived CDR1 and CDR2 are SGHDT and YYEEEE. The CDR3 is CASTRGPNYGYTF. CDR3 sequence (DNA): TGTGCCAGCACCCGTGGGCCGAACTATGGCTACACCTTC. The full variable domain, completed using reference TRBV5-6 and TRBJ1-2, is DAGVTQSPTHLIKTRGQQVTLRCSPKSGHDTVSWYQQALGQGPQFIFQYYEEEERQRGNFPDRFSGHQFPNYSSELNVNALLLGDSALYLCASTRGPNYGYTFGSGTRLTVV.

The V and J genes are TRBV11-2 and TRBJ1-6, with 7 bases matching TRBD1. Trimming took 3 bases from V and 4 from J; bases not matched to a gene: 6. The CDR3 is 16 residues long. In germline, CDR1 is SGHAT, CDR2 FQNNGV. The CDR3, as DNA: TGTGCCAGCAGCTTTAGCCCCAGGGGGTATAATTCACCCCTCCACTTT. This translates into CASSFSPRGYNSPLHF.

Written as DNA, the CDR3 is TGTGCCAGCAGTGCCGACAGGGTCGGGGAAAAACTGTTTTTT. Residues: CASSADRVGEKLFF. The chain employs TRBV2 and TRBJ1-4; TRBD1 matches at 7 bases. The CDR3 runs to 14 residues. CDR1 is SNHLY and CDR2 is FYNNEI in the germline V gene. V lost 4 bases and J lost 8; bases outside the gene matches: 7. The whole variable domain, remainder taken from reference TRBV2 and TRBJ1-4, is EPEVTQTPSHQVTQMGQEVILRCVPISNHLYFYWYRQILGQKVEFLVSFYNNEISEKSEIFDDQFSVERPDGSNFTLKIRSTKLEDSAMYFCASSADRVGEKLFFGSGTQLSVL.